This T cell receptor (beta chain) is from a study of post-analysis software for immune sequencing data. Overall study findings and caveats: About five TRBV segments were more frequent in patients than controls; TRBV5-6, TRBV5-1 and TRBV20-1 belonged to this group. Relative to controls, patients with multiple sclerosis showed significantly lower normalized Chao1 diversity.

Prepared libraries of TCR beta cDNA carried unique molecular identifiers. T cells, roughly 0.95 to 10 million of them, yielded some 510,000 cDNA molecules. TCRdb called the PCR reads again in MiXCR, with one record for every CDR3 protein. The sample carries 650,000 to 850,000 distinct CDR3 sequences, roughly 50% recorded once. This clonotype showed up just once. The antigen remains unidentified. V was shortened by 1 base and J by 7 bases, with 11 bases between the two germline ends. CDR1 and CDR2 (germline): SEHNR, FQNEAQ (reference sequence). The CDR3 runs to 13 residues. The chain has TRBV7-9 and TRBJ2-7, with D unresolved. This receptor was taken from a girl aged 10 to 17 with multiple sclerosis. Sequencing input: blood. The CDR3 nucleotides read TGTGCCAGCAGCTTAGAGGCCCAATTAGAGCAGTACTTC. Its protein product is CASSLEAQLEQYF.